The 3 T cell receptor beta chains listed next were all sequenced from one sample in a study of blood T cells in healthy people across ages. For the second PCR, which ran for about 7 to 11 cycles, a sample-barcoded 5' primer and a J-beta primer mix were used. TCRdb re-analysed the 5' RACE reads in MiXCR, keeping a single row per CDR3 protein. The table shows approximately 680,000 distinct CDR3 sequences, with approximately 31% occurring only once. Sequences were obtained from blood. The receptors derive from an elderly woman in good health.

This clonotype appeared many times. The chain has TRBV20-1 and TRBJ2-1; TRBD2 matches 16 bases. Germline values: CDR1 DFQATT, CDR2 SNEGSKA (reference sequence). This CDR3 has 18 residues. Trimming removed 0 bases from V and 10 bases from J; junction bases left unmatched: 12. As DNA, the CDR3 is TGCAGTGCTAGAGAGGTGGGGACTAGCGGGGGGGCGTCGGGGGAGCAGTTCTTC. This codes for CSAREVGTSGGASGEQFF.

The V call is TRBV5-1, the J call TRBJ2-1; D perhaps matches TRBD2 (6 bases). Germline V gene sequence: CDR1 SGHRS, CDR2 YFSETQ. The CDR3 extends over 16 amino acids. V lost 2 bases and J lost 0, with 12 bases in between. CDR3 sequence (DNA): TGCGCCAGCAGCTTCGCCGGGACTCACTCCTACAATGAGCAGTTCTTC. Encoded protein: CASSFAGTHSYNEQFF.

Ten or more counts support this clonotype. V gene TRBV4-3 combines with J gene TRBJ2-1; 10 nucleotides line up with TRBD2. Germline values: CDR1 LGHNA, CDR2 YSLEER. The CDR3 has 16 amino acids. Trimming removed 1 base from V and 6 bases from J; junction bases left unmatched: 6. The CDR3 protein is CASSQANQRGGNEQFF. The CDR3 coding sequence is TGCGCCAGCAGCCAAGCGAACCAGCGGGGGGGCAATGAGCAGTTCTTC.